This TCR beta chain originates from a study of T cell responses to AZD1222 COVID-19 vaccine. Overall study findings and caveats: Seropositive at baseline were only a handful of AZD1222 recipients.

This CDR3 contains 13 residues. V was trimmed by 7 bases and J by 10 bases, leaving 19 bases between them. CDR1 is LNHDA and CDR2 is SQIVND in the germline V gene (reference sequence). This table comes from immunoSEQ multiplex PCR, and its TCRdb copy is limited to in-frame clones, with some not included. Altogether 95,000 to 110,000 clones are present, 90% to 95% being singletons, with the ten largest covering roughly 5.6%. The study pooled second doses at about 4 or about 12 weeks. Note on this clone: As yet, its antigen is unknown.

V and J are TRBV19 and TRBJ1-2; D gene unclear. The specimen comprised peripheral blood, sampled 28 days after the second AZD1222 dose. This sequence was found in an adult who received the AZD1222 COVID-19 vaccine. CDR3 nucleotide sequence: TGTGCCAGTAATGAAGGAACAGACCCTGCCTACACCTTC. Translating gives CASNEGTDPAYTF.